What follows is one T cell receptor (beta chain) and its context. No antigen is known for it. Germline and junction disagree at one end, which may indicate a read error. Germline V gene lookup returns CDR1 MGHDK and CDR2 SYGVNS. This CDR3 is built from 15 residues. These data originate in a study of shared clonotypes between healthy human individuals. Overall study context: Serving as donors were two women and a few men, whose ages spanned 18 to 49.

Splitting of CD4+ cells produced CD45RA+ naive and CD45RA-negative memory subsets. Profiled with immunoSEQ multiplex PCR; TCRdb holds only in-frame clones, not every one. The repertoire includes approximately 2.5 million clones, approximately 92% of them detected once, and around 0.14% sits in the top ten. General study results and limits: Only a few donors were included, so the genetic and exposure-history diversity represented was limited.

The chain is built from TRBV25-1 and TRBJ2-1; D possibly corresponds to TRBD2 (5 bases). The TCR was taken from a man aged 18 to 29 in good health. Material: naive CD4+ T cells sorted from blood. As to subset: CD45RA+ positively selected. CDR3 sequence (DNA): TGTGCCAGCAGCGAATCACTCCCCCGGAGGAATGAGCAGTTCTTC. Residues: CASSESLPRRNEQFF.